This T cell receptor (beta chain) originates from a study of T-cell reconstitution after alpha-beta-depleted transplantation in children. The library targeted TCRbeta and was prepared with unique molecular identifiers. MiXCR, run by TCRdb on the PCR reads, gives a single entry per CDR3 protein. The repertoire holds 300,000 to 400,000 distinct CDR3 sequences, with 10% to 15% as singletons. This clonotype was counted at least ten times. V was trimmed by 4 bases and J by 3 bases, leaving 13 bases between them. Germline assignment: CDR1 SGHRS and CDR2 YFSETQ. The CDR3 is made up of 14 amino acids. This receptor was taken from a human donor who donated a stem cell graft to a child with Fanconi anemia. This specimen was PBMCs, taken from the stem cell graft. The chain employs TRBV5-1 and TRBJ1-2; D is ambiguous. The CDR3 sequence is CASSPGRSDYGYTF. CDR3 bases: TGCGCCAGCAGCCCAGGCCGGTCCGACTATGGCTACACCTTC. The full variable domain, in which reference TRBV5-1 and TRBJ1-2 provide the parts outside the CDR3, is KAGVTQTPRYLIKTRGQQVTLSCSPISGHRSVSWYQQTPGQGLQFLFEYFSETQRNKGNFPGRFSGRQFSNSRSEMNVSTLELGDSALYLCASSPGRSDYGYTFGSGTRLTVV.